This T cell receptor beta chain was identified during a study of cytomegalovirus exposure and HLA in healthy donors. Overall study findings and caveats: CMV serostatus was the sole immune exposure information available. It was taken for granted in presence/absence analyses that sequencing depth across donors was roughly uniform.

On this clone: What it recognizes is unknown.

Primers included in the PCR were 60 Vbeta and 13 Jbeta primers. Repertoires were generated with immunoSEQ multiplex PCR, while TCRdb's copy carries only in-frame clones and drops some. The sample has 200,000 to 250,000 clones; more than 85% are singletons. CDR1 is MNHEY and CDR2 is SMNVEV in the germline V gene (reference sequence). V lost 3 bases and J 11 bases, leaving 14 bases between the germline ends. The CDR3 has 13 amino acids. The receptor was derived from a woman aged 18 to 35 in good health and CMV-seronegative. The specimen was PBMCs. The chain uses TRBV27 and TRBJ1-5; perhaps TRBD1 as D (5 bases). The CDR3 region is CASSFGRGATQHF. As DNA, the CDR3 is TGTGCCAGCAGTTTTGGCCGTGGGGCGACCCAGCATTTT.